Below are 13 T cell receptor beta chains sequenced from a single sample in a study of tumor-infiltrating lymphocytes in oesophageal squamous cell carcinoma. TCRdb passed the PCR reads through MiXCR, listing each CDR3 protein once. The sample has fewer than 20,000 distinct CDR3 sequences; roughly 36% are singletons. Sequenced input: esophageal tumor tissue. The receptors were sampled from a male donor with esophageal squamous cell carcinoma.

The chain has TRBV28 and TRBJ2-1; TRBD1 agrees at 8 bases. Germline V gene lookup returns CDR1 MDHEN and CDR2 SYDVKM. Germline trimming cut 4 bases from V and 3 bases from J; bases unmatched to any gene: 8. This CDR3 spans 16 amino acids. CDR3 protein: CASSSSSGGFYNEQFF. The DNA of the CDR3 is TGTGCCAGCAGTTCCTCTTCAGGGGGCTTCTACAATGAGCAGTTCTTC.

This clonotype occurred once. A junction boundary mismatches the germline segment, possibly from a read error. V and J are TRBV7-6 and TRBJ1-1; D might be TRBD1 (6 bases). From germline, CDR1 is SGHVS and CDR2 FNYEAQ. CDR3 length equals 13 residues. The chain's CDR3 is CASSLADRYDQYF. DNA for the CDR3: TGTGCCAGCAGCTTAGCGGACAGATACGACCAGTACTTT.

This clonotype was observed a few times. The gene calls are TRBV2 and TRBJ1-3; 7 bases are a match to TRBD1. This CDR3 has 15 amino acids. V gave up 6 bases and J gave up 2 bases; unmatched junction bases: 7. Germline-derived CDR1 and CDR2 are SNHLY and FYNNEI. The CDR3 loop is CASSRTGVPGNTIYF. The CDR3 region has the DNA TGTGCCAGCAGCAGAACAGGGGTACCTGGAAACACCATATATTTT.

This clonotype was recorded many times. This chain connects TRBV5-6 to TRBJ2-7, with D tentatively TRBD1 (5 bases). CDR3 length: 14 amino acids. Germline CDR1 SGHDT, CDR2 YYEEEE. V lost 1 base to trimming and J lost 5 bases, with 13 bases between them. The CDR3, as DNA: TGTGCCAGCAGCTTGAGGGGCAGGGTACACGAGCAGTACTTC. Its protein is CASSLRGRVHEQYF.

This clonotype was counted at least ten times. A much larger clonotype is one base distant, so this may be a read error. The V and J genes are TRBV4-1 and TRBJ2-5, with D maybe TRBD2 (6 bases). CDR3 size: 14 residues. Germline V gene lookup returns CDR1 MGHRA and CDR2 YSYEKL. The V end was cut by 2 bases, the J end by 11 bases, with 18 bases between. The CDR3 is CASSQQIADNEQYF. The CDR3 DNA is TGCGCCAGCAGCCAACAGATAGCGGACAATGAGCAGTACTTC.

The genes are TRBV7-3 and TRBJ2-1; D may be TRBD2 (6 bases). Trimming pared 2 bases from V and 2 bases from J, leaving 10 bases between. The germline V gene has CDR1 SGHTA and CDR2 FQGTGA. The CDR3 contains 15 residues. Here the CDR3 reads CASSLYGEAYNEQFF. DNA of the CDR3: TGTGCCAGCAGCTTATATGGGGAGGCCTACAATGAGCAGTTCTTC.

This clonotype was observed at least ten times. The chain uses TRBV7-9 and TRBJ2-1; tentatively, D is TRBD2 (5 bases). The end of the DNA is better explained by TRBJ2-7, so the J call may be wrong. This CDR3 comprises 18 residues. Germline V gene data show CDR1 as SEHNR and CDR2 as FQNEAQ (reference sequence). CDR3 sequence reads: CASSSLAYSRSSYNEQYF. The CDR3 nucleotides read TGTGCCAGCAGCTCGCTAGCTTATAGCAGAAGCTCCTACAATGAGCAGTACTTC.

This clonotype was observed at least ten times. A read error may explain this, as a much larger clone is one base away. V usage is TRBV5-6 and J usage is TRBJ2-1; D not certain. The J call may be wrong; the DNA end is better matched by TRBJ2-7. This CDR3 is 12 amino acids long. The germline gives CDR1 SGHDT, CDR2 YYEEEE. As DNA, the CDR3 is TGTGCCAGCAGCTTGGTAGACAATGAGCAGTACTTC. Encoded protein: CASSLVDNEQYF.

CDR3 nucleotide sequence: TGTGCCAGCAGCCAGGGTGGGGGGCCGTTCACAGATACGCAGTATTTT. The encoded protein is CASSQGGGPFTDTQYF. The chain joins TRBV13 to TRBJ2-3; D may correspond to TRBD1 or TRBD2 (6 bases each). Per the germline V gene, CDR1 is PRHDT and CDR2 is FYEKMQ (reference sequence). Trimming stripped 5 bases from V and 2 bases from J, with 17 bases between. The CDR3 length is 16 residues. The full variable domain, in which reference TRBV13 and TRBJ2-3 provide the parts outside the CDR3, is AAGVIQSPRHLIKEKRETATLKCYPIPRHDTVYWYQQGPGQDPQFLISFYEKMQSDKGSIPDRFSAQQFSDYHSELNMSSLELGDSALYFCASSQGGGPFTDTQYFGPGTRLTVL.

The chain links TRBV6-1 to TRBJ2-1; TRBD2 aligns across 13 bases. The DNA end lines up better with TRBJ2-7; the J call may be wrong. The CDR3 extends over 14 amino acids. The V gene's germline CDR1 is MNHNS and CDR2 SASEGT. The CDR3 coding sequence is TGTGCCAGCCGCCGGACTAGCGGGAGTAATGAGCAGTACTTC. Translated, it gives CASRRTSGSNEQYF.

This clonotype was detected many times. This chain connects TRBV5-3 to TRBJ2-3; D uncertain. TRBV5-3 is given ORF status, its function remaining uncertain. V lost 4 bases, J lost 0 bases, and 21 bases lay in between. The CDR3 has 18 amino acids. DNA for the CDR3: TGTGCCAGAAGCCCCCACACGAGGCACGGGCATAGCACAGATACGCAGTATTTT. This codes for CARSPHTRHGHSTDTQYF.

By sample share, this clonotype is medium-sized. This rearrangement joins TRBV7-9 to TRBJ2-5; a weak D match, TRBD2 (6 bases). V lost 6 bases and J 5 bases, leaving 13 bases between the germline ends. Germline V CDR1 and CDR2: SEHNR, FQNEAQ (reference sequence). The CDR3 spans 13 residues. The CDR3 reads CASRGGAGETQYF. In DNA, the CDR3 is TGTGCCAGCAGGGGCGGGGCCGGGGAGACCCAGTACTTC.

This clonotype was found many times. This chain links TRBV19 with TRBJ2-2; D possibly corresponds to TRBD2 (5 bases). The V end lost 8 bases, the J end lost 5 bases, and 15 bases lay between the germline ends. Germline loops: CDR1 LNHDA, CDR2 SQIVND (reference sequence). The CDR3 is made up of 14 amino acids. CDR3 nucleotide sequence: TGTGCCAGTCGACTAACGGGTGGGACCGGGGAGCTGTTTTTT. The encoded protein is CASRLTGGTGELFF.